This T cell receptor beta chain is from a study of response to subunit inactivated influenza vaccine. This clonotype was observed a single time. What it binds is unknown. TCRdb recomputed calls from the RT-PCR reads with MiXCR, one row per CDR3 protein. The table has about 300,000 distinct CDR3 sequences, about 20% seen once. Whole-study findings and limits: Few additional T cells are recruited per seasonal influenza vaccination, authors suggested.

The sequence was obtained from a man between 50 and 69 years old who received an inactivated influenza vaccine. Sequenced here: PBMCs from blood, sampled about 20 months after vaccination.

The CDR3 loop reads CASSHREKTDTQYF. The DNA for the CDR3 is TGTGCCAGCTCACATCGGGAGAAGACAGATACGCAGTATTTT. V is TRBV18 and J is TRBJ2-3, with a tentative D call TRBD2 (6 bases). V was clipped by 4 bases and J by 3 bases, with 11 bases between them. The CDR3 covers 14 residues. Germline CDR1 KGHSH, CDR2 LQKENI.